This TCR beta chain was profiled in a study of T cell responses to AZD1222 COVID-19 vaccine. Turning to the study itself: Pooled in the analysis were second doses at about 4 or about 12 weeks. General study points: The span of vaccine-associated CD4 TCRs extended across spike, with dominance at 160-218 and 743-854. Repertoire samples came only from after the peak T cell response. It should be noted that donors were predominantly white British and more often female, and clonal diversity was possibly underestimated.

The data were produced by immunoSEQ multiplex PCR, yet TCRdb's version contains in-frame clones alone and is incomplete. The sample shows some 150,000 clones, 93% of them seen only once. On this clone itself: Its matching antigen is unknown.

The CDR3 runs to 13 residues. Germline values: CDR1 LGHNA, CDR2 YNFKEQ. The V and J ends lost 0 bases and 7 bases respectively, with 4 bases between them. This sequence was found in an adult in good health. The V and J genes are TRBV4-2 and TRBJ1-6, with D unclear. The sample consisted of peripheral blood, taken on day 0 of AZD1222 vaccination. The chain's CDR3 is CASSQEGNSPLHF. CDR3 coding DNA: TGTGCCAGCAGCCAAGAAGGAAATTCACCCCTCCACTTT.